This T cell receptor (beta chain) stems from a study of blood T cell repertoires in COVID-19. Study at large: Specimens from acute and convalescent COVID-19 originated in the United States, Italy and Spain.

Original analysis: Reference gene primer amplification in the assay estimated nucleated cell counts. The data were produced by immunoSEQ multiplex PCR, yet TCRdb's version contains in-frame clones alone and is incomplete. The V and J calls and clone size come from that table; D and trimming were worked out from the DNA. Counted here are hundreds of thousands of clones, about 87% occurring once; the ten biggest clones make up over 1%. The CDR3 runs 14 residues. The germline V gene encodes CDR1 SGHDT and CDR2 YYEEEE. The ends were cut back, 5 bases at V and 0 bases at J, with 10 bases in the middle. The gene calls are TRBV5-6 and TRBJ2-3, with D possibly being TRBD1 (5 bases). Sample: PBMCs or T cells enriched from blood (not recorded which). The clonotype was recovered from a woman in her thirties or forties with acute COVID-19. The CDR3 DNA follows: TGTGCCAGCAGAACACAGGCTAGCACAGATACGCAGTATTTT. This translates into CASRTQASTDTQYF.